A selection of T cell receptor beta chains follows, all from one sample in a study of T cells in Graves' hyperthyroidism and ophthalmopathy. TCRdb ran MiXCR on the multiplex PCR reads and lists one entry per CDR3 protein. Here the sample spans roughly 350,000 distinct CDR3 sequences, approximately 15% being singletons. Sequencing used blood. Source of these receptors: a woman between 35 and 50 years old with Graves' ophthalmopathy. Both conserved end residues are part of each CDR3. The D gene is left open where the match is weak. For some rows the clone size is stated as once, few or many, or as a class when expanded; others skip it.

J gene,D gene,CDR3 length,clone size,V gene,CDR3 DNA,CDR3 protein
TRBJ2-1,NA,15,many,TRBV28,TGTGCCAGCAGTTTACCGGGAGTGGGACGTAATGAGCAGTTCTTC,CASSLPGVGRNEQFF
TRBJ1-5,NA,14,few,TRBV6-5,TGTGCCAGCAGTTACGAAGGAAAAAATCAGCCCCAGCATTTT,CASSYEGKNQPQHF
TRBJ2-2,NA,15,NA,TRBV7-9,TGTGCCAGCAGCGCCGGGACGTCGGGTCCCGGGGAGCTGTTTTTT,CASSAGTSGPGELFF
TRBJ2-2,NA,10,many,TRBV12-3/TRBV12-4,TGTGCCAGCAGTTTAGGGGAGCTGTTTTTT,CASSLGELFF
TRBJ2-3,NA,14,many,TRBV20-1,TGCAGTGCTTACGGGGGTAATGGCACAGATACGCAGTATTTT,CSAYGGNGTDTQYF
TRBJ1-2,NA,14,many,TRBV10-3,TGTGCCATCAGTGAGTCGATGAGAGGTTATGGCTACACCTTC,CAISESMRGYGYTF
TRBJ1-1,NA,14,few,TRBV7-9,TGTGCCAGCGGACAGTCTCGATATCACACTGAAGCTTTCTTT,CASGQSRYHTEAFF
TRBJ2-3,TRBD1,18,once,TRBV2,TGTGCCAGCAGCGACCTCCCTTCCCGGACAGGGGTGAGAGATACGCAGTATTTT,CASSDLPSRTGVRDTQYF
TRBJ2-2,TRBD2,14,few,TRBV19,TGTGCCAGTACAAGGACTAGCGGGAGCGGGGAGCTGTTTTTT,CASTRTSGSGELFF
TRBJ2-1,TRBD1,15,many,TRBV2,TGTGCCAGCAGTCTCGACAGGGGGGCTCAAAATGAGCAGTTCTTC,CASSLDRGAQNEQFF
TRBJ1-1,NA,13,many,TRBV12-3/TRBV12-4,TGTGCCAGCAGTTCGGACTCGATGACTGAAGCTTTCTTT,CASSSDSMTEAFF
TRBJ2-3,TRBD1,14,many,TRBV29-1,TGCAGCGTTGTGGGGACAGGGGGCAGAGATACGCAGTATTTT,CSVVGTGGRDTQYF
TRBJ1-1,NA,14,many,TRBV2,TGTGCCAGCAGAGAAAGGGAAGTAAACACTGAAGCTTTCTTT,CASREREVNTEAFF
TRBJ1-2,NA,8,many,TRBV19,TGTGCCAGCGGGGGCTACACCTTC,CASGGYTF
TRBJ1-3,NA,17,NA,TRBV4-1,TGCGCCAGCAGCCCGTACTCTGCTCGGGGAACGGGAAACACCATATATTTT,CASSPYSARGTGNTIYF
TRBJ1-3,NA,16,many,TRBV12-3/TRBV12-4,TGTGCCAGCAGTTTCCGGGACAATGGCCCTGGAAACACCATATATTTT,CASSFRDNGPGNTIYF
TRBJ1-1,NA,12,many,TRBV6-1,TGTGCCAGCAGTTTGAATCGACGTGAAGCTTTCTTT,CASSLNRREAFF